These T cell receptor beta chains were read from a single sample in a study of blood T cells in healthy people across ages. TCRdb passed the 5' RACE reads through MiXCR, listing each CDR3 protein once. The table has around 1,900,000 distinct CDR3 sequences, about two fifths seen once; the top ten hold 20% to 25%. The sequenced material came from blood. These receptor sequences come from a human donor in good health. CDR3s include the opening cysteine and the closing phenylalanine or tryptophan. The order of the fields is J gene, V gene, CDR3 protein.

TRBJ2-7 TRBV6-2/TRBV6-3 CASRHPGRESSYEQYF
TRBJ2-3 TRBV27 CASSPIYSTGTDTQYF
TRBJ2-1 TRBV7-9 CASSLRGGKHNEQFF
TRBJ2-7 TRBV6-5 CASTSGSTHYEQYF
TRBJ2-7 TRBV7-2 CASSASGDPSYEQYF
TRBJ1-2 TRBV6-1 CASSETGQHNGYTF
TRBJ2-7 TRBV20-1 CSAEVPTSGGGEQYF
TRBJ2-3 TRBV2 CASSERVNTQYF
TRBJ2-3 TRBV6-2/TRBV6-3 CASSYIPGVGRPDLPDTQYF
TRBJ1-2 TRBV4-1 CASSQDSGAGGYTF
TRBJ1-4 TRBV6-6 CASSSGGEGEKLFF
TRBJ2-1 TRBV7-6 CASSPNSGGGYNEQFF
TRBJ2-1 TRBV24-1 CATSEYGSASSYNEQFF
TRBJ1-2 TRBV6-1 CASTLTGPVGYTF
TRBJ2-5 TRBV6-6 CASRDSKETQYF
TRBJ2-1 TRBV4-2 CASRPQRQSYNEQFF
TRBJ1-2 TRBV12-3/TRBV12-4 CASSLGVPGPLYGYTF
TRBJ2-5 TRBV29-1 CGVATRVLETQYF
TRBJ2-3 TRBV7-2 CTSSSWTSGGACNTQYF
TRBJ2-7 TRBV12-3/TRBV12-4 CASTSEVDSYEQYF
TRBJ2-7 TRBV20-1 CSASPDTYFTYEQYF
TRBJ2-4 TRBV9 CASSTDRLGEQYF
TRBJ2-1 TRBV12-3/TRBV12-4 CASTPLQELNEQFF
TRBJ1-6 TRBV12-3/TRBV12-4 CASSLGGVIYNSPLHF
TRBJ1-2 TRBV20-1 CSARATGVYGYTF